This T cell receptor beta chain was recovered during a study of blood T cell repertoires in COVID-19. About the research overall: PBMCs, B-cell-depleted T cells, or T cells provided the cDNA or gDNA that made up the material.

CDR1 is SEHNR, CDR2 FQNEAQ, per germline (reference sequence). The CDR3 runs 13 residues. V lost 4 bases, J lost 5 bases, and 11 bases lay in between. This clone showed up just a few times. The sample has other DNA sequences that encode this CDR3 too. TCRdb's copy holds only in-frame clones and misses some; the assay was immunoSEQ multiplex PCR. The sample comprises about 190,000 clones, around four fifths of which are singletons, and about a fifth rests with the top ten. The chain recombines TRBV7-9 with TRBJ2-5; D is possibly TRBD1 (6 bases). This receptor was identified in a human donor in a cohort sampled during active COVID-19. The source material was peripheral blood. CDR3 DNA: TGTGCCAGCAGCTCTCGTCAGGGGGAGACCCAGTACTTC. Translated, it gives CASSSRQGETQYF. The full variable domain, in which reference TRBV7-9 and TRBJ2-5 provide the parts outside the CDR3, is DTGVSQNPRHKITKRGQNVTFRCDPISEHNRLYWYRQTLGQGPEFLTYFQNEAQLEKSRLLSDRFSAERPKGSFSTLEIQRTEQGDSAMYLCASSSRQGETQYFGPGTRLLVL.